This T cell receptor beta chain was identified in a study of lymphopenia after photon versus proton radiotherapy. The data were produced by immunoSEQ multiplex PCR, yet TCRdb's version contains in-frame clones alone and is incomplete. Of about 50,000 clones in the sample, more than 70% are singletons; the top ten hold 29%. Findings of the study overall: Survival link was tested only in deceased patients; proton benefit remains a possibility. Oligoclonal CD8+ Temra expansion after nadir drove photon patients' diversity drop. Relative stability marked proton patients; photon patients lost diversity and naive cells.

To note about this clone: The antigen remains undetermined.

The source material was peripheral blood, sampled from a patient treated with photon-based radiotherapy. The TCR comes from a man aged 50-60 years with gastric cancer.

CDR3 nucleotide sequence: TGCGCCAGCAGCACTGGGACGGGAGGTGGTAATGAGCAGTTCTTC. Protein sequence: CASSTGTGGGNEQFF. The gene calls are TRBV5-1 and TRBJ2-1; 7 bases line up with TRBD2. Unmatched junction bases numbered 11, after V lost 4 bases and J lost 7 bases. The germline CDR1 and CDR2 sequences are SGHRS and YFSETQ. This CDR3 has 15 amino acids.